Described below is a single T cell receptor beta chain sequence and its context. What it recognizes is unknown. PCR employed 60 Vbeta and 13 Jbeta primers. Some clones are missing from TCRdb's copy, which holds only in-frame ones; the method was immunoSEQ multiplex PCR. The sample table includes around 140,000 clones. The record originates from a study of cytomegalovirus exposure and HLA in healthy donors. Points from the study as a whole: Across HLA loci, a later analysis found differing TCR association rates, with DRB1 most and HLA-C fewest.

The CDR3 is 17 residues long. Germline assignment: CDR1 SGHRS and CDR2 YFSETQ. After removal of 2 bases from V and 8 bases from J, the junction contained 8 bases not matched to a gene. Sequencing was carried out using PBMCs. The TCR comes from a woman aged 45-65 years in good health and CMV-seronegative. The chain has TRBV5-1 and TRBJ2-1; 15 bases match TRBD2. The CDR3 sequence is CASSFGLAGGLVDEQFF. As DNA, the CDR3 is TGCGCCAGCAGCTTCGGACTAGCGGGAGGGCTGGTCGATGAGCAGTTCTTC.